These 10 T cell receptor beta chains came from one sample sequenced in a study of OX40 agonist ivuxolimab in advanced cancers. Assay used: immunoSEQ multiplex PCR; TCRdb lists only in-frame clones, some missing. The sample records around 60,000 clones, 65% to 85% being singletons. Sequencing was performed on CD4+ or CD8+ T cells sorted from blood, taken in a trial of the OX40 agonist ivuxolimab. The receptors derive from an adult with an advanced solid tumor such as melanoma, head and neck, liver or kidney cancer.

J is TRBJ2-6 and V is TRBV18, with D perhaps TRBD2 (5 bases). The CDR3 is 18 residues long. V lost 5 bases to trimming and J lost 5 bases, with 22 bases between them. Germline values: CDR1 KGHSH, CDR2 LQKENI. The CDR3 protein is CASSEGSDLQSRANVLTF. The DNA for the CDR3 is TGTGCCAGCTCAGAAGGATCGGACTTACAAAGTCGGGCCAACGTCCTGACTTTC.

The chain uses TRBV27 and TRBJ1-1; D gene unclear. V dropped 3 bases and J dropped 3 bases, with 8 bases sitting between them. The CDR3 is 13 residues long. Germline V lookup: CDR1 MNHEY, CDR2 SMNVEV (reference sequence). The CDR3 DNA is TGTGCCAGCAGTTTCGAAGGATACACTGAAGCTTTCTTT. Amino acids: CASSFEGYTEAFF.

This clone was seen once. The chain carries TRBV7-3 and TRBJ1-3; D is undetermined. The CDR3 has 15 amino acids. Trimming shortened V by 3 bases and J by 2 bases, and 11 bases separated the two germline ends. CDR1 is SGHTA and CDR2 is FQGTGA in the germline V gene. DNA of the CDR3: TGTGCCAGCAGCTTGACAAACAATGCTGGAAACACCATATATTTT. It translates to CASSLTNNAGNTIYF.

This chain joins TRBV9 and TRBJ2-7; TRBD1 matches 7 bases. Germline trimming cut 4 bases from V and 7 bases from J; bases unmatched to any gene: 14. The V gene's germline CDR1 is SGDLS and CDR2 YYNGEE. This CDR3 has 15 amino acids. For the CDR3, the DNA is TGTGCCAGCAGCCCCGGGACAGCGACCTTGGGGGAGCAGTACGTC. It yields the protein CASSPGTATLGEQYV.

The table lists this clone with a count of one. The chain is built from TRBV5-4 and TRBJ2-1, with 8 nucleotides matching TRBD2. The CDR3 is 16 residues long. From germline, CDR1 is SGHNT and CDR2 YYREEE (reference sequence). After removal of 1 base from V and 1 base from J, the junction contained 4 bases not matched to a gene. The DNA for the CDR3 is TGTGCCAGCAGCTTGCCAAGCGGGAGTTCCTACAATGAGCAGTTCTTC. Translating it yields CASSLPSGSSYNEQFF.

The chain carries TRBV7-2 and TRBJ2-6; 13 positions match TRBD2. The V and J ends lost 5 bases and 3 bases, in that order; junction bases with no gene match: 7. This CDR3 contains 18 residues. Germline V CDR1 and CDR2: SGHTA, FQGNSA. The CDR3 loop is CASSRLAGGPGGANVLTF. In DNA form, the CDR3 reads TGTGCCAGCAGCAGACTAGCGGGAGGTCCGGGTGGGGCCAACGTCCTGACTTTC.

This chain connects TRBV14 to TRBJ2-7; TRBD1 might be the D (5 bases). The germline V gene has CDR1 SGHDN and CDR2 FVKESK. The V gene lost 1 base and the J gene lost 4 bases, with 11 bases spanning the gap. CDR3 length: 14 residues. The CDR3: CASSQGGWTYEQYF. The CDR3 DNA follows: TGTGCCAGCAGCCAAGGCGGTTGGACATACGAGCAGTACTTC.

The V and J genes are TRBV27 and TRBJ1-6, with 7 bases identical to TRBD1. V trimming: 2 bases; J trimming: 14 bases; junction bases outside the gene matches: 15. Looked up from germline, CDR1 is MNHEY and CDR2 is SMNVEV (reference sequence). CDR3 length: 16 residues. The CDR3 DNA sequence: TGTGCCAGCAGTTTAAAACGACAGGGTTCTCGGGGATCCCTCCACTTT. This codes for CASSLKRQGSRGSLHF.

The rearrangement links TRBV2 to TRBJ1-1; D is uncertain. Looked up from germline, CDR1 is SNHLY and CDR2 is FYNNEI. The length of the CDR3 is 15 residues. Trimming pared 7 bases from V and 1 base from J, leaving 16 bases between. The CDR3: CASIDGLPSNTEAFF. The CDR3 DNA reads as TGTGCCAGCATTGACGGGCTACCATCGAACACTGAAGCTTTCTTT.

CDR3 nucleotide sequence: TGTGCCAGCAGCTTAGCGGGACCTGAGCAGTTCTTC. Its translation is CASSLAGPEQFF. V is TRBV7-2 and J is TRBJ2-1; D is perhaps TRBD1 or TRBD2 (5 bases each). The CDR3 totals 12 residues. Trimming took 0 bases from V and 9 from J, leaving 6 bases between them. Germline CDR1 and CDR2: SGHTA and FQGNSA. The full variable domain, in which reference TRBV7-2 and TRBJ2-1 provide the parts outside the CDR3, is GAGVSQSPSNKVTEKGKDVELRCDPISGHTALYWYRQSLGQGLEFLIYFQGNSAPDKSGLPSDRFSAERTGGSVSTLTIQRTQQEDSAVYLCASSLAGPEQFFGPGTRLTVL.